The clone carrying this T cell receptor beta chain occurred many times. It may be a read error: a sequence one base away is much more abundant. This record comes from a study of metastatic and nonmetastatic thyroid tumors. The wider study: The authors compared repertoires across blood and tumor or nodule tissue from malignant and benign thyroid patients.

Patients were all untreated before their thyroid surgery. Under the authors' procedure: Differences in CDR3 between clinicopathological groups were drawn on to build a classifier intended to discriminate distant-metastatic papillary thyroid cancer patients. From the PCR reads, TCRdb re-called clones with MiXCR. These V and J calls derive from TCRdb rather than the authors' analysis. The sample consists of around 65,000 clones, over 12% of them appearing once. What was sequenced was blood. This receptor was taken from a male donor with papillary thyroid cancer or a benign thyroid nodule (not recorded which). Some clones in this sample may be carry-over from other donors' samples.

DNA for the CDR3: TGTGCCAGCAGTTTCCAGCGGATTAATAATGAGCAGCTCTTC. Its protein product is CASSFQRINNEQLF. The V and J genes are TRBV6-5 and TRBJ2-1; tentatively, D is TRBD2 (5 bases). Germline V lookup: CDR1 MNHEY, CDR2 SVGAGI. CDR3 length equals 14 residues.